This T cell receptor (beta chain) was captured in a study of T cells in Graves' hyperthyroidism and ophthalmopathy. A note on this clonotype: The antigen is undetermined.

Study conclusions and caveats: Appearing also in blood were most of the thyroid clonotypes expanded above 0.001. The model predicted ophthalmopathy a median roughly 6.5 months before onset.

In germline, CDR1 is SGHRS, CDR2 YFSETQ. V gave up 3 bases and J gave up 2 bases, with 11 bases separating them. This CDR3 comprises 14 residues. Stable Graves' hyperthyroidism meant no ophthalmopathy progression within 18 months. There were TCR beta CDR3 regions amplified from RNA transcripts. Researchers ran a first-round RT-PCR on the TCR CDR3 using the HTBI primer set. TCRdb re-called the multiplex PCR reads through MiXCR, storing one row per CDR3 protein. The table lists 75,000 to 100,000 distinct CDR3 sequences, approximately 39% of them singletons. The sample taken for sequencing was peripheral blood or thyroid tissue (not recorded which). The chain joins TRBV5-1 to TRBJ1-1, with D unresolved. This receptor was identified in a woman aged 25-40 years with Graves' hyperthyroidism. The CDR3 sequence: CASSSFRSNTEAFF. The DNA of the CDR3 is TGCGCCAGCAGCTCATTCAGGAGCAACACTGAAGCTTTCTTT.